This T cell receptor (beta chain) comes out of a study of response to subunit inactivated influenza vaccine. Regarding the study as a whole: Seasonal influenza vaccination, on each occasion, was suggested by the authors to recruit few new T cells.

Each CDR3 protein gets one entry after TCRdb re-called the RT-PCR reads with MiXCR. The sample holds roughly 570,000 distinct CDR3 sequences; roughly 13% are singletons and the top ten take approximately 14%. Per germline, CDR1 SGHNT and CDR2 YENEEA. V was shortened by 4 bases and J by 6 bases, with 6 bases between the two germline ends. CDR3 length equals 12 residues. This clonotype was detected ten times or more. What it recognizes is unknown. The receptor's source is a middle-aged man who received an inactivated influenza vaccine. The sequenced sample was PBMCs from blood, obtained roughly 47 days after vaccination. This chain uses TRBV11-3 with TRBJ2-2; D unclear. DNA of the CDR3: TGTGCCAGCAGCTCGTTCCCCGGGGAGCTGTTTTTT. Protein: CASSSFPGELFF.